Each of the 24 T cell receptor beta chains below was sequenced from the same sample in a study of CD8 T cells in ankylosing spondylitis. MiXCR, run by TCRdb on the 5' RACE reads, gives a single entry per CDR3 protein. The profile shows around 35,000 distinct CDR3 sequences, roughly 13% of them singletons. What was sequenced was synovial fluid, either unsorted or a sorted T cell fraction (not recorded which). The origin of the receptors is a male donor with ankylosing spondylitis.

In this sample, this clonotype turned up a few times. The chain employs TRBV12-5 and TRBJ1-2, with 7 bases identical to TRBD1. The ends lost 1 base at V and 7 bases at J; junction bases unmatched: 0. Germline-derived CDR1 and CDR2 are LGHNT and FRNRAP. This CDR3 has 12 residues. CDR3 in DNA: TGTGCTAGTGGTTTGGACAGGGGTGGCTACACCTTC. The encoded protein is CASGLDRGGYTF.

This clonotype was detected a few times. This rearrangement joins TRBV4-2 to TRBJ2-1; 7 bases are shared with TRBD2. The trim removed 0 bases at V and 0 bases at J, leaving 2 bases unmatched. This CDR3 has 16 residues. Germline loops: CDR1 LGHNA, CDR2 YNFKEQ. In nucleotides, the CDR3 is TGTGCCAGCAGCCAAGAACGCGGGAGCTCCTACAATGAGCAGTTCTTC. It translates to CASSQERGSSYNEQFF.

This clonotype has just a few counts. V usage is TRBV7-8 and J usage is TRBJ2-7, with 7 bases aligning to TRBD2. The ends lost 2 bases at V and 2 bases at J; junction bases unmatched: 0. Germline assignment: CDR1 SGHVS and CDR2 FQNEAQ. The CDR3 loop spans 13 amino acids. CDR3 in amino acids: CASSLSGAYEQYF. The CDR3 region has the DNA TGTGCCAGCAGCTTAAGCGGGGCCTACGAGCAGTACTTC.

This clonotype was picked up a small number of times. The CDR3 coding sequence is TGCAGTGTGCAGACGGGGAACACTGAAGCTTTCTTT. Encoded protein: CSVQTGNTEAFF. The chain links TRBV20-1 to TRBJ1-1; no reliable D call. V dropped 7 bases and J dropped 1 base, with 10 bases sitting between them. Per germline, CDR1 DFQATT and CDR2 SNEGSKA (reference sequence). CDR3 length: 12 amino acids.

This clonotype was seen a handful of times. The V gene is TRBV29-1, the J gene TRBJ2-1; 10 bases align to TRBD1. Unmatched junction bases numbered 7, after V lost 4 bases and J lost 7 bases. The length of the CDR3 is 14 residues. The germline V gene has CDR1 SQVTM and CDR2 ANQGSEA. The CDR3 reads CSVGEGQGNNEQFF. For the CDR3, the DNA is TGCAGCGTTGGAGAGGGACAGGGGAATAATGAGCAGTTCTTC.

For this clonotype: A much larger clone lies a single base off, so this may be a read error. This sequence joins TRBV27 and TRBJ2-3; no clear D. This CDR3 comprises 12 residues. Germline V gene lookup returns CDR1 MNHEY and CDR2 SMNVEV (reference sequence). V gave up 5 bases and J gave up 4 bases, with 7 bases separating them. The CDR3 region has the DNA TGTGCCAGCAGTCCACTCTCAGATACGCAGTATTTT. This encodes CASSPLSDTQYF.

This clonotype occurred many times. This chain uses TRBV9 with TRBJ1-2; D possibly corresponds to TRBD1 (5 bases). CDR1 and CDR2 from the germline V gene are SGDLS and YYNGEE. Between the trimmed V and J ends, which lost 0 bases and 8 bases, there was a span of 14 bases. The CDR3 contains 14 residues. CDR3 amino acids: CASSVVSGGTGYTF. CDR3 DNA: TGTGCCAGCAGCGTAGTAAGCGGGGGAACGGGCTACACCTTC. Combining the CDR3 with reference TRBV9 and TRBJ1-2 gives the whole variable domain DSGVTQTPKHLITATGQRVTLRCSPRSGDLSVYWYQQSLDQGLQFLIQYYNGEERAKGNILERFSAQQFPDLHSELNLSSLELGDSALYFCASSVVSGGTGYTFGSGTRLTVV.

The rearrangement links TRBV20-1 to TRBJ1-5; 8 nucleotides align to TRBD1. V lost 0 bases to trimming and J lost 5 bases; unmatched junction nucleotides: 6. Germline-derived CDR1 and CDR2 are DFQATT and SNEGSKA (reference sequence). This CDR3 comprises 15 residues. The CDR3 DNA follows: TGCAGTGCTAGAGATTATGAGACAGGGGATCAGCCCCAGCATTTT. Its translation: CSARDYETGDQPQHF.

V and J are TRBV7-2 and TRBJ2-7; D not resolved. Germline V lookup: CDR1 SGHTA, CDR2 FQGNSA. Trimming took 3 bases from V and 3 from J, leaving 6 bases between them. This CDR3 region has 12 residues. The CDR3: CASSFYGYEQYF. DNA of the CDR3: TGTGCCAGCAGCTTTTACGGCTACGAGCAGTACTTC.

The sample holds many counts of this clonotype. The V call is TRBV20-1, the J call TRBJ2-1, with TRBD2 matching 8 bases. Trimming cost V 1 base and J 2 bases; bases outside gene matches: 7. The CDR3 runs to 16 residues. The germline gives CDR1 DFQATT, CDR2 SNEGSKA (reference sequence). CDR3 in amino acids: CSARARTSQAYNEQFF. The CDR3 DNA is TGCAGTGCTAGAGCGAGGACTAGCCAGGCCTACAATGAGCAGTTCTTC.

This rearrangement joins TRBV5-1 to TRBJ1-6; 8 bases match TRBD1. V lost 0 bases to trimming and J lost 8 bases; unmatched junction nucleotides: 4. The CDR3 has 15 amino acids. CDR1 is SGHRS, CDR2 YFSETQ, per germline. In nucleotides, the CDR3 is TGCGCCAGCAGCTTGGCAACAGGGGGGGATTCACCCCTCCACTTT. Its protein product is CASSLATGGDSPLHF. The full variable domain, completed using reference TRBV5-1 and TRBJ1-6, is KAGVTQTPRYLIKTRGQQVTLSCSPISGHRSVSWYQQTPGQGLQFLFEYFSETQRNKGNFPGRFSGRQFSNSRSEMNVSTLELGDSALYLCASSLATGGDSPLHFGNGTRLTVT.

This clonotype has only a few counts. V and J are TRBV6-2 or TRBV6-3 and TRBJ1-1; D not certain. V shed 0 bases and J shed 5 bases, with 10 bases lying between them. Germline V gives CDR1 MNHEY, CDR2 SVGEGT. The CDR3 spans 14 residues. CDR3 bases: TGTGCCAGCAGTTACTCGACGGAGGGAACTGAAGCTTTCTTT. It yields the protein CASSYSTEGTEAFF.

The chain employs TRBV5-1 and TRBJ1-5, with D uncertain. The CDR3 loop spans 14 amino acids. Trimming shortened V by 0 bases and J by 3 bases, and 7 bases separated the two germline ends. CDR1 is SGHRS and CDR2 is YFSETQ in the germline V gene. In nucleotides, the CDR3 is TGCGCCAGCAGCTTGGGGGCAGACAATCAGCCCCAGCATTTT. The encoded protein is CASSLGADNQPQHF. Full variable domain (remainder filled in from reference TRBV5-1 and TRBJ1-5): KAGVTQTPRYLIKTRGQQVTLSCSPISGHRSVSWYQQTPGQGLQFLFEYFSETQRNKGNFPGRFSGRQFSNSRSEMNVSTLELGDSALYLCASSLGADNQPQHFGDGTRLSIL.

This clonotype was counted many times. The chain uses TRBV3-1 and TRBJ2-5; TRBD2 might be the D (6 bases). V was trimmed by 0 bases and J by 4 bases, leaving 9 bases between them. Germline CDR1 and CDR2: LGHDT and YNNKEL (reference sequence). The CDR3 is made up of 14 amino acids. The CDR3 coding sequence is TGTGCCAGCAGCCAAGATAACGGGGGAGAGACCCAGTACTTC. Translated, it gives CASSQDNGGETQYF.

This clonotype was observed many times. The V gene is TRBV7-3, the J gene TRBJ2-7; D uncertain. Germline values: CDR1 SGHTA, CDR2 FQGTGA. The V end was cut by 5 bases, the J end by 9 bases, with 14 bases between. The CDR3 spans 12 residues. CDR3 residues: CASSTRPCGQYF. CDR3 in DNA: TGTGCCAGCAGCACCCGCCCCTGCGGGCAGTACTTC.

The gene calls are TRBV15 and TRBJ2-1, with 8 bases identical to TRBD2. Per germline, CDR1 LNHNV and CDR2 YYDKDF (reference sequence). The CDR3 is 14 residues long. The ends lost 3 bases at V and 4 bases at J; junction bases unmatched: 2. The CDR3 spells CATSRAGGYNEQFF. As DNA, the CDR3 is TGTGCCACCAGCAGGGCGGGGGGATACAATGAGCAGTTCTTC. Supplemented by reference TRBV15 and TRBJ2-1, the full variable domain reads DAMVIQNPRYQVTQFGKPVTLSCSQTLNHNVMYWYQQKSSQAPKLLFHYYDKDFNNEADTPDNFQSRRPNTSFCFLDIRSPGLGDTAMYLCATSRAGGYNEQFFGPGTRLTVL.

This clonotype was observed a few times. The V and J genes are TRBV20-1 and TRBJ2-7; 7 bases match TRBD2. With 4 bases clipped from V and 4 bases from J, the junction kept 13 bases outside the gene matches. The germline CDR1 and CDR2 sequences are DFQATT and SNEGSKA (reference sequence). CDR3 length: 15 residues. This chain's CDR3 is CSAKSPGRPIYEQYF. The CDR3 DNA follows: TGCAGTGCTAAGTCTCCCGGGAGGCCTATATACGAGCAGTACTTC.

This clonotype was detected a few times. The V and J genes are TRBV11-2 and TRBJ2-7; D gene uncertain. V was shortened by 1 base and J by 7 bases, with 11 bases between the two germline ends. The V gene's germline CDR1 is SGHAT and CDR2 FQNNGV. CDR3 length: 13 amino acids. The CDR3 DNA sequence: TGTGCCAGCAGCTTAGTATTCAGAATTGAGCAGTACTTC. This translates into CASSLVFRIEQYF.

This clonotype was picked up many times. The CDR3 reads CATSPTVYSNQPQHF. The CDR3, as DNA: TGTGCCACCAGCCCGACAGTGTATAGCAATCAGCCCCAGCATTTT. This sequence joins TRBV15 and TRBJ1-5, with TRBD1 as a possible D gene (5 bases). V gave up 5 bases and J gave up 0 bases, with 11 bases separating them. CDR1 is LNHNV and CDR2 is YYDKDF in the germline V gene (reference sequence). This CDR3 has 15 amino acids.

The chain employs TRBV10-1 and TRBJ2-1, with 11 bases that match TRBD2. This CDR3 comprises 14 residues. Per the germline V gene, CDR1 is WNHNN and CDR2 is SYGVQD (reference sequence). V lost 4 bases and J lost 4; bases outside the gene matches: 0. The CDR3 loop reads CASSVAGGYNEQFF. The CDR3, as DNA: TGCGCCAGCAGTGTAGCGGGAGGGTACAATGAGCAGTTCTTC.

The sample holds a few counts of this clonotype. V gene TRBV7-2 combines with J gene TRBJ2-1; D is tentatively TRBD1 or TRBD2 (5 bases each). V was clipped by 3 bases and J by 2 bases, with 8 bases between them. Germline V gene sequence: CDR1 SGHTA, CDR2 FQGNSA. This CDR3 region has 14 residues. CDR3 loop: CASSFWGTYNEQFF. The CDR3 coding sequence is TGTGCCAGCAGCTTTTGGGGGACCTACAATGAGCAGTTCTTC.

This clonotype has a single count. This CDR3 reads CSAVPFSGPTDTQYF. The CDR3 bases are TGCAGTGCTGTTCCTTTTAGCGGTCCCACAGATACGCAGTATTTT. The J gene is TRBJ2-3, the V gene TRBV20-1, with D possibly being TRBD2 (6 bases). V dropped 5 bases and J dropped 2 bases, with 17 bases sitting between them. This CDR3 contains 15 residues. CDR1 and CDR2 (germline): DFQATT, SNEGSKA (reference sequence).

The gene calls are TRBV20-1 and TRBJ1-2; D gene uncertain. Germline V gene data show CDR1 as DFQATT and CDR2 as SNEGSKA (reference sequence). Trimming removed 3 bases at V and 8 bases at J, with 10 bases between. The CDR3 consists of 11 residues. The CDR3 nucleotides are TGCAGTGCTAGTCTACTCCGGGGCTACACCTTC. This encodes CSASLLRGYTF.

This chain joins TRBV6-5 and TRBJ2-5; no reliable D call. The CDR3 loop spans 14 amino acids. Per the germline V gene, CDR1 is MNHEY and CDR2 is SVGAGI. Between the trimmed V and J ends, which lost 7 bases and 3 bases, there was a span of 15 bases. CDR3 protein: CASTFLGAKETQYF. DNA for the CDR3: TGTGCCAGCACTTTTTTGGGTGCCAAAGAGACCCAGTACTTC.